Below are 13 T cell receptor beta chains sequenced from a single sample in a study of OX40 agonist ivuxolimab in advanced cancers. Assay used: immunoSEQ multiplex PCR; TCRdb lists only in-frame clones, some missing. The profile shows tens of thousands of clones, 70% to 90% of them singletons. Sequenced material: CD4+ or CD8+ T cells sorted from blood, taken in a trial of the OX40 agonist ivuxolimab. The receptors come from an adult with an advanced solid tumor such as melanoma, head and neck, liver or kidney cancer.

The V call is TRBV7-2, the J call TRBJ2-3; TRBD2 matches at 11 bases. The CDR3 runs 16 residues. Germline-derived CDR1 and CDR2 are SGHTA and FQGNSA. J lost 0 bases, V lost 3 bases, and 2 bases had no gene match. This CDR3 reads CASSFRLAGSTDTQYF. The CDR3 coding sequence is TGTGCCAGCAGCTTCCGACTAGCGGGAAGCACAGATACGCAGTATTTT.

The sample holds one count of this clone. The chain combines TRBV7-9 with TRBJ2-1; no reliable D call. Germline lookup yields CDR1 SEHNR and CDR2 FQNEAQ (reference sequence). V lost 5 bases and J 0 bases, leaving 14 bases between the germline ends. CDR3 size: 16 residues. The CDR3 region is CASSLDHLSSYNEQFF. CDR3 bases: TGTGCCAGCAGCCTCGACCACCTAAGCTCCTACAATGAGCAGTTCTTC.

V is TRBV19 and J is TRBJ2-2, with unresolved D. V lost 6 bases and J 7 bases, leaving 12 bases between the germline ends. This CDR3 contains 13 residues. Germline loops: CDR1 LNHDA, CDR2 SQIVND (reference sequence). CDR3 sequence reads: CASSLRGSGELFF. CDR3 DNA sequence: TGTGCCAGTAGCCTTAGAGGCAGCGGGGAGCTGTTTTTT.

The rearrangement joins TRBV6-5 to TRBJ1-2, with 8 bases aligning to TRBD1. The CDR3 is made up of 12 amino acids. Trimming cost V 8 bases and J 2 bases; bases outside gene matches: 1. Germline assignment: CDR1 MNHEY and CDR2 SVGAGI. The CDR3 protein is CASAGGNYGYTF. The CDR3 DNA is TGTGCCAGCGCAGGGGGCAACTATGGCTACACCTTC.

The V call is TRBV4-1, the J call TRBJ2-7, with D possibly being TRBD2 (5 bases). Trimming took off 3 bases at V and 4 bases at J, with 13 bases between the two ends. The CDR3 consists of 14 residues. CDR1 and CDR2 (germline): MGHRA, YSYEKL. For the CDR3, the DNA is TGCGCCAGCAGCCAGGATTCGGGGTTATACGAGCAGTACTTC. Protein sequence: CASSQDSGLYEQYF.

The V call is TRBV19, the J call TRBJ1-5, with D hard to call. Germline values: CDR1 LNHDA, CDR2 SQIVND (reference sequence). Trimming took off 3 bases at V and 3 bases at J, with 9 bases between the two ends. The CDR3 loop spans 14 amino acids. CDR3 coding DNA: TGTGCCAGTAGTATTTGGCAGGTCAATCAGCCCCAGCATTTT. This gives the protein CASSIWQVNQPQHF. Using reference TRBV19 and TRBJ1-5 for the parts outside the CDR3, the full variable domain is DGGITQSPKYLFRKEGQNVTLSCEQNLNHDAMYWYRQDPGQGLRLIYYSQIVNDFQKGDIAEGYSVSREKKESFPLTVTSAQKNPTAFYLCASSIWQVNQPQHFGDGTRLSIL.

The V and J genes are TRBV6-6 and TRBJ2-3; 7 bases are a match to TRBD2. CDR1 and CDR2 (germline): MNHNY, SVGAGI (reference sequence). With 4 bases clipped from V and 1 base from J, the junction kept 8 bases outside the gene matches. The CDR3 totals 16 residues. The CDR3 spells CASSSSAGVGTDTQYF. CDR3 DNA: TGTGCCAGCAGTTCCTCGGCGGGAGTAGGCACAGATACGCAGTATTTT.

The V gene is TRBV6-5, the J gene TRBJ2-3, with D tentatively TRBD1 or TRBD2 (5 bases each). The germline CDR1 and CDR2 sequences are MNHEY and SVGAGI. CDR3 size: 15 residues. V dropped 5 bases and J dropped 6 bases, with 18 bases sitting between them. CDR3 bases: TGTGCCAGCAGTCTCACTAGGGGTTTCGTGGATACGCAGTATTTT. This codes for CASSLTRGFVDTQYF.

The chain's CDR3 is CASSLSPEQYF. In DNA, the CDR3 is TGTGCCAGCAGCTTATCTCCCGAGCAGTACTTC. The chain employs TRBV11-2 and TRBJ2-7; D is ambiguous. Germline V gives CDR1 SGHAT, CDR2 FQNNGV. This CDR3 has 11 residues. The V end was cut by 2 bases, the J end by 6 bases, with 5 bases between.

The chain employs TRBV28 and TRBJ1-5; D is unresolved. The V and J ends lost 7 bases and 9 bases respectively, with 19 bases between them. Germline V gives CDR1 MDHEN, CDR2 SYDVKM. The CDR3 has 14 amino acids. The CDR3 sequence is CASTRRDPSLPQHF. CDR3 sequence (DNA): TGTGCCAGCACCAGGAGAGACCCCAGCTTGCCCCAGCATTTT.

The rearrangement uses TRBV7-9 and TRBJ2-1, with D possibly being TRBD1 (6 bases). Per the germline V gene, CDR1 is SEHNR and CDR2 is FQNEAQ (reference sequence). Trimming removed 5 bases from V and 7 bases from J, with 18 bases in between. The CDR3 contains 15 residues. The CDR3 coding sequence is TGTGCCAGCAGCCTGGGCAACAGGGAATTGAATGAGCAGTTCTTC. This encodes CASSLGNRELNEQFF.

The chain couples TRBV7-9 to TRBJ2-7; D is uncertain. Germline loops: CDR1 SEHNR, CDR2 FQNEAQ (reference sequence). Trimming cost V 5 bases and J 5 bases, with 10 bases left between them. This CDR3 region has 12 residues. CDR3 coding DNA: TGTGCCAGCAGCCTAACCCGGGACGAGCAGTACTTC. This translates into CASSLTRDEQYF.

The chain carries TRBV27 and TRBJ1-6; D might be TRBD1 (6 bases). V was clipped by 6 bases and J by 6 bases, with 15 bases between them. The CDR3 runs 15 residues. Germline assignment: CDR1 MNHEY and CDR2 SMNVEV (reference sequence). The CDR3 DNA sequence: TGTGCCAGCAGGGAGATACAGGGTCTTAATTCACCCCTCCACTTT. Amino acids: CASREIQGLNSPLHF.